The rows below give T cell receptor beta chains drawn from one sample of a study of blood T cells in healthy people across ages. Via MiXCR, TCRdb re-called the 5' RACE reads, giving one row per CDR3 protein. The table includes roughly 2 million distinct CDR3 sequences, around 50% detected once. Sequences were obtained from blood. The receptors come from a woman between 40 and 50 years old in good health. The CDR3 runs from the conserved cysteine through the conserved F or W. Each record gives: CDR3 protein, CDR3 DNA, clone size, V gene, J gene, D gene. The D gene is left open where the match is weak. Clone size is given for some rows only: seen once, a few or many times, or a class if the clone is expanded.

CDR3aa: CATSREGTTPFNEQFF; CDR3nt: TGTGCCACCAGCAGAGAAGGTACGACCCCCTTCAATGAGCAGTTCTTC; abundance: few; v_gene: TRBV15; j_gene: TRBJ2-1; d_gene: .
CDR3aa: CASSRLAPEQYF; CDR3nt: TGTGCCAGCAGTCGACTAGCTCCCGAGCAGTACTTC; abundance: few; v_gene: TRBV6-1; j_gene: TRBJ2-7; d_gene: TRBD2
CDR3aa: CSASLGVSGETQYF; CDR3nt: TGCAGTGCTAGTTTAGGGGTTAGCGGGGAGACCCAGTACTTC; abundance: .; v_gene: TRBV20-1; j_gene: TRBJ2-5; d_gene: TRBD2
CDR3aa: CASSSGQGLFSGANVLTF; CDR3nt: TGTGCCAGCTCATCGGGACAGGGCTTGTTCTCTGGGGCCAACGTCCTGACTTTC; abundance: .; v_gene: TRBV18; j_gene: TRBJ2-6; d_gene: TRBD1
CDR3aa: CASSGPGQGRQETQYF; CDR3nt: TGTGCCAGCAGCGGGCCGGGACAGGGGAGGCAAGAGACCCAGTACTTC; abundance: .; v_gene: TRBV7-2; j_gene: TRBJ2-5; d_gene: TRBD1
CDR3aa: CSARDDVGGGAPYNEQFF; CDR3nt: TGCAGTGCTAGAGATGATGTCGGCGGGGGGGCGCCTTACAATGAGCAGTTCTTC; abundance: .; v_gene: TRBV20-1; j_gene: TRBJ2-1; d_gene: TRBD2
CDR3aa: CASSTRQGPTDTQYF; CDR3nt: TGTGCCAGCAGCACCAGACAGGGACCCACAGATACGCAGTATTTT; abundance: .; v_gene: TRBV7-2; j_gene: TRBJ2-3; d_gene: TRBD1
CDR3aa: CASSKARDWKSYTF; CDR3nt: TGTGCCAGCAGCAAAGCCCGGGACTGGAAGAGCTACACCTTC; abundance: .; v_gene: TRBV21-1; j_gene: TRBJ1-2; d_gene: .
CDR3aa: CASSSAGLPLNEQYF; CDR3nt: TGTGCCAGCAGTTCAGCGGGGCTCCCGCTCAATGAGCAGTACTTC; abundance: .; v_gene: TRBV6-2/TRBV6-3; j_gene: TRBJ2-4; d_gene: TRBD2
CDR3aa: CASSAKTTISPSYEQYF; CDR3nt: TGTGCCAGCAGCGCCAAAACCACAATAAGTCCCTCCTACGAGCAGTACTTC; abundance: .; v_gene: TRBV9; j_gene: TRBJ2-7; d_gene: .
CDR3aa: CASSKGQGYQETQYF; CDR3nt: TGTGCCAGCAGTAAGGGACAGGGATACCAAGAGACCCAGTACTTC; abundance: few; v_gene: TRBV6-2/TRBV6-3; j_gene: TRBJ2-5; d_gene: TRBD1
CDR3aa: CAGRPGQGVFNEQFF; CDR3nt: TGTGCCGGCAGACCGGGACAGGGGGTGTTTAATGAGCAGTTCTTC; abundance: .; v_gene: TRBV12-3/TRBV12-4; j_gene: TRBJ2-1; d_gene: TRBD1
CDR3aa: CASSQAATSGGRQNYNEQFF; CDR3nt: TGCGCCAGCAGCCAGGCCGCGACTAGCGGGGGCCGACAAAACTACAATGAGCAGTTCTTC; abundance: few; v_gene: TRBV5-1; j_gene: TRBJ2-1; d_gene: TRBD2
CDR3aa: CASSPDRGLHQPQHF; CDR3nt: TGTGCCAGCAGCCCCGACAGGGGCCTCCATCAGCCCCAGCATTTT; abundance: .; v_gene: TRBV7-2; j_gene: TRBJ1-5; d_gene: TRBD1
CDR3aa: CASSTWGTQETQYF; CDR3nt: TGTGCCAGCAGTACGTGGGGAACACAAGAGACCCAGTACTTC; abundance: .; v_gene: TRBV6-5; j_gene: TRBJ2-5; d_gene: .
CDR3aa: CASSQGAGGYTDTQYF; CDR3nt: TGCGCCAGCAGCCAAGGGGCAGGGGGTTACACAGATACGCAGTATTTT; abundance: few; v_gene: TRBV4-3; j_gene: TRBJ2-3; d_gene: TRBD1
CDR3aa: CASSLGTGGANTQYF; CDR3nt: TGTGCCAGCAGCTTAGGAACAGGGGGCGCGAATACGCAGTATTTT; abundance: .; v_gene: TRBV7-2; j_gene: TRBJ2-3; d_gene: TRBD1
CDR3aa: CASSRRTGGYGYTF; CDR3nt: TGTGCCAGCAGCCGACGGACAGGGGGCTATGGCTACACCTTC; abundance: .; v_gene: TRBV12-3/TRBV12-4; j_gene: TRBJ1-2; d_gene: TRBD1
CDR3aa: CASSPTGTGIEQYF; CDR3nt: TGTGCCAGCTCACCAACCGGGACAGGAATCGAGCAGTACTTC; abundance: few; v_gene: TRBV18; j_gene: TRBJ2-7; d_gene: TRBD1
CDR3aa: CSAQTSGAGDTQYF; CDR3nt: TGCAGTGCGCAGACTAGCGGGGCGGGAGATACGCAGTATTTT; abundance: .; v_gene: TRBV20-1; j_gene: TRBJ2-3; d_gene: TRBD2
CDR3aa: CASSPRVAGGQTQYF; CDR3nt: TGTGCCAGCAGCCCTCGGGTAGCGGGGGGGCAAACGCAGTATTTT; abundance: .; v_gene: TRBV7-2; j_gene: TRBJ2-3; d_gene: TRBD2
CDR3aa: CASKDREADTQYF; CDR3nt: TGTGCCAGCAAAGATCGGGAGGCAGATACGCAGTATTTT; abundance: .; v_gene: TRBV9; j_gene: TRBJ2-3; d_gene: TRBD2
CDR3aa: CASSYSKLAGTADTQYF; CDR3nt: TGTGCCAGCAGTTACTCGAAGCTAGCGGGGACGGCAGATACGCAGTATTTT; abundance: .; v_gene: TRBV6-5; j_gene: TRBJ2-3; d_gene: TRBD2
CDR3aa: CASSSAWGQGLPGSYNEQFF; CDR3nt: TGTGCCAGCAGTTCTGCTTGGGGACAGGGACTACCCGGCTCCTACAATGAGCAGTTCTTC; abundance: .; v_gene: TRBV28; j_gene: TRBJ2-1; d_gene: TRBD1
CDR3aa: CASSEFGQPQHF; CDR3nt: TGTGCCAGCAGTGAATTTGGTCAGCCCCAGCATTTT; abundance: .; v_gene: TRBV25-1; j_gene: TRBJ1-5; d_gene: .
CDR3aa: CASRGAQGVETQYF; CDR3nt: TGTGCCAGCAGGGGAGCACAGGGCGTGGAGACCCAGTACTTC; abundance: few; v_gene: TRBV6-6; j_gene: TRBJ2-5; d_gene: .
CDR3aa: CASSGTGEYTDTQYF; CDR3nt: TGTGCCAGCAGTGGGACGGGGGAATACACAGATACGCAGTATTTT; abundance: once; v_gene: TRBV6-2/TRBV6-3; j_gene: TRBJ2-3; d_gene: .
CDR3aa: CASSYSPGTVDTQYF; CDR3nt: TGTGCCAGCAGTTACTCGCCGGGGACAGTTGATACGCAGTATTTT; abundance: .; v_gene: TRBV6-6; j_gene: TRBJ2-3; d_gene: TRBD1
CDR3aa: CASSLAGASGSPLHF; CDR3nt: TGTGCCAGCAGCTTAGCTGGGGCATCTGGATCACCCCTCCACTTT; abundance: .; v_gene: TRBV7-2; j_gene: TRBJ1-6; d_gene: .
CDR3aa: CATKQGLGADVQYF; CDR3nt: TGTGCCACGAAGCAGGGACTGGGGGCAGATGTGCAATATTTT; abundance: .; v_gene: TRBV12-3/TRBV12-4; j_gene: TRBJ2-3; d_gene: .
CDR3aa: CASSPFAPRQSYEQYF; CDR3nt: TGTGCCAGCAGCCCATTTGCCCCTAGGCAGTCCTACGAGCAGTACTTC; abundance: few; v_gene: TRBV6-6; j_gene: TRBJ2-7; d_gene: .
CDR3aa: CARGPGVDTQYF; CDR3nt: TGTGCCAGAGGGCCGGGGGTGGATACGCAGTATTTT; abundance: .; v_gene: TRBV7-9; j_gene: TRBJ2-3; d_gene: .
CDR3aa: CASSYAGAYNQPQHF; CDR3nt: TGTGCCAGCAGCTACGCCGGGGCTTACAATCAGCCCCAGCATTTT; abundance: .; v_gene: TRBV16; j_gene: TRBJ1-5; d_gene: .
CDR3aa: CAIAERVGEQYF; CDR3nt: TGTGCCATCGCAGAGAGGGTGGGCGAGCAGTACTTC; abundance: .; v_gene: TRBV10-3; j_gene: TRBJ2-7; d_gene: .
CDR3aa: CAISRDRVDEQYF; CDR3nt: TGTGCCATCAGCCGGGACAGGGTTGACGAGCAGTACTTC; abundance: few; v_gene: TRBV10-3; j_gene: TRBJ2-7; d_gene: TRBD1
CDR3aa: CASSDRDRAGEAEQYF; CDR3nt: TGTGCCAGCAGCGACCGGGACAGGGCGGGAGAGGCCGAGCAGTACTTC; abundance: .; v_gene: TRBV21-1; j_gene: TRBJ2-7; d_gene: .
CDR3aa: CAGRLAGSETQYF; CDR3nt: TGTGCCGGACGACTAGCGGGCTCCGAGACCCAGTACTTC; abundance: few; v_gene: TRBV28; j_gene: TRBJ2-5; d_gene: TRBD2
CDR3aa: CASSHPTWRPYEQYF; CDR3nt: TGTGCCAGCAGCCACCCGACATGGAGGCCCTACGAGCAGTACTTC; abundance: .; v_gene: TRBV12-3/TRBV12-4; j_gene: TRBJ2-7; d_gene: .
CDR3aa: CASSQLSNEKLFF; CDR3nt: TGCGCCAGCAGCCAACTTTCGAATGAAAAACTGTTTTTT; abundance: .; v_gene: TRBV4-3; j_gene: TRBJ1-4; d_gene: .
CDR3aa: CASSHEHTLAKNIQYF; CDR3nt: TGCGCCAGCAGCCATGAGCACACCCTAGCCAAAAACATTCAGTACTTC; abundance: few; v_gene: TRBV5-1; j_gene: TRBJ2-4; d_gene: .
CDR3aa: CASRQGGGGKETQYF; CDR3nt: TGTGCCAGCAGACAAGGGGGCGGGGGGAAAGAGACCCAGTACTTC; abundance: .; v_gene: TRBV7-2; j_gene: TRBJ2-5; d_gene: .
CDR3aa: CASYGGGGTQYF; CDR3nt: TGTGCCAGCTATGGCGGAGGGGGGACCCAGTACTTC; abundance: .; v_gene: TRBV11-2; j_gene: TRBJ2-5; d_gene: .
CDR3aa: CASSLAFSGGGSTDTQYF; CDR3nt: TGCGCCAGCAGCTTGGCCTTTAGCGGGGGGGGTTCGACAGATACGCAGTATTTT; abundance: .; v_gene: TRBV5-1; j_gene: TRBJ2-3; d_gene: TRBD2
CDR3aa: CSARLRGSQETQYF; CDR3nt: TGCAGTGCTAGGCTGAGGGGCAGCCAAGAGACCCAGTACTTC; abundance: many; v_gene: TRBV20-1; j_gene: TRBJ2-5; d_gene: .
CDR3aa: CASSFGGQSYEQYF; CDR3nt: TGTGCCAGCAGCTTTGGGGGACAGAGCTACGAGCAGTACTTC; abundance: many; v_gene: TRBV28; j_gene: TRBJ2-7; d_gene: TRBD1
CDR3aa: CASSQYRVGNYGYTF; CDR3nt: TGTGCCAGCAGCCAATACAGGGTGGGAAACTATGGCTACACCTTC; abundance: .; v_gene: TRBV7-2; j_gene: TRBJ1-2; d_gene: .
CDR3aa: CASSLGGYDQPQHF; CDR3nt: TGCGCCAGCAGCTTGGGGGGGTACGATCAGCCCCAGCATTTT; abundance: .; v_gene: TRBV5-1; j_gene: TRBJ1-5; d_gene: .
CDR3aa: CASSFEGRANEQFF; CDR3nt: TGTGCCAGCAGCTTCGAGGGCAGGGCGAATGAGCAGTTCTTC; abundance: .; v_gene: TRBV7-9; j_gene: TRBJ2-1; d_gene: .
CDR3aa: CASSSQATQETQYF; CDR3nt: TGCGCCAGCAGCTCACAGGCAACCCAAGAGACCCAGTACTTC; abundance: .; v_gene: TRBV5-1; j_gene: TRBJ2-5; d_gene: .
CDR3aa: CSARVGGSPYEQYF; CDR3nt: TGCAGTGCTAGAGTCGGGGGGTCCCCTTACGAGCAGTACTTC; abundance: .; v_gene: TRBV20-1; j_gene: TRBJ2-7; d_gene: TRBD2
CDR3aa: CAISESGTGNGYTF; CDR3nt: TGTGCCATCAGTGAGTCCGGGACAGGGAATGGCTACACCTTC; abundance: .; v_gene: TRBV10-3; j_gene: TRBJ1-2; d_gene: TRBD1
CDR3aa: CASSDQGRISPLHF; CDR3nt: TGTGCCAGCAGTGATCAGGGAAGAATTTCACCCCTCCACTTT; abundance: .; v_gene: TRBV2; j_gene: TRBJ1-6; d_gene: .
CDR3aa: CSARDPTGGGDYNEQFF; CDR3nt: TGCAGTGCTAGAGACCCAACTGGGGGCGGGGACTACAATGAGCAGTTCTTC; abundance: few; v_gene: TRBV20-1; j_gene: TRBJ2-1; d_gene: .
CDR3aa: CASSKASGGYTGHEQFF; CDR3nt: TGTGCCAGCAGCAAAGCAAGCGGGGGCTACACGGGGCATGAGCAGTTCTTC; abundance: .; v_gene: TRBV21-1; j_gene: TRBJ2-1; d_gene: .